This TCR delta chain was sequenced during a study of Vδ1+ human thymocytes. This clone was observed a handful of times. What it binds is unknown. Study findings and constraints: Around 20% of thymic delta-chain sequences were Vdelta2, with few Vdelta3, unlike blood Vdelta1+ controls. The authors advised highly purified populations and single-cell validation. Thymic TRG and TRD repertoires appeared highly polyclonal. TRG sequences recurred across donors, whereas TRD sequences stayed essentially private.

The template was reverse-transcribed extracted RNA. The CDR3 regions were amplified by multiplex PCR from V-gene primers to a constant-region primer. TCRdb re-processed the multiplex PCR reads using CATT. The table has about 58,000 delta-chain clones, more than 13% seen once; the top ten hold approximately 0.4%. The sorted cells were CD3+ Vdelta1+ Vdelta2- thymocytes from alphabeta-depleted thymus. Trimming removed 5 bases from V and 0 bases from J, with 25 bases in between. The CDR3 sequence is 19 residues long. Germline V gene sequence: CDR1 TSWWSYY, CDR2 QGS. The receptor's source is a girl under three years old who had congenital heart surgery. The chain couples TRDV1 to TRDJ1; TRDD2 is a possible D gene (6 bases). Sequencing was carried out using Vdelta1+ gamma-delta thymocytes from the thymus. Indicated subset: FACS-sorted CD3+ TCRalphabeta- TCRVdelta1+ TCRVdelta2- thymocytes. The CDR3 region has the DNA TGTGCTCTTGGGCCTTCCCGGCCTTTTCTTGGCCTGGACACCGATAAACTCATCTTT. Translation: CALGPSRPFLGLDTDKLIF.